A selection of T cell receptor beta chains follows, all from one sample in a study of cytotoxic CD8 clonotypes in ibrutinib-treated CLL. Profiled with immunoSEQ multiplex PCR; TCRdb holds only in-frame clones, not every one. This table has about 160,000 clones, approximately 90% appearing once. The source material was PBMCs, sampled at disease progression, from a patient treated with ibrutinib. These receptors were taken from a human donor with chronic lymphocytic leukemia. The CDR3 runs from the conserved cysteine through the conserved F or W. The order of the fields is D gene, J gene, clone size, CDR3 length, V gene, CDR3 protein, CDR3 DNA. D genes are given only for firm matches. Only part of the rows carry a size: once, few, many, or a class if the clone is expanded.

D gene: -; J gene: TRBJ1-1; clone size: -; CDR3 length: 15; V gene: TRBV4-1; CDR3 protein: CASSQDLASPGKTFF; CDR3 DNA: TGCGCCAGCAGCCAAGACTTAGCCAGCCCAGGGAAAACTTTCTTT
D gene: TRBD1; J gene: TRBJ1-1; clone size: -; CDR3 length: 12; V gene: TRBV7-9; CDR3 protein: CASSLPPGTGVF; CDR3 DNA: TGTGCCAGCAGCTTACCCCCCGGGACAGGGGTTTTT
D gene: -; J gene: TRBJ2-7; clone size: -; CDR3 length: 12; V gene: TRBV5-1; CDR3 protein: CASSLGGAEQYF; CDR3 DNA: TGCGCCAGCAGCTTGGGTGGGGCCGAGCAGTACTTC
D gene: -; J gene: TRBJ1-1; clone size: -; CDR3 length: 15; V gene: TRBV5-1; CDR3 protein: CASSSLDILNTEAFF; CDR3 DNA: TGCGCCAGCAGCTCGCTGGACATTCTTAACACTGAAGCTTTCTTT
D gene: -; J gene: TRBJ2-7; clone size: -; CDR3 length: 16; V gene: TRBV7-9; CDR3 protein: CASSLEVGGYSYEQYF; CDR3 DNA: TGTGCCAGCAGCTTAGAAGTCGGAGGATACTCCTACGAGCAGTACTTC
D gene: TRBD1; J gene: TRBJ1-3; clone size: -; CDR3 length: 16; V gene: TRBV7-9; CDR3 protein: CASSRPTGMKRNTIYF; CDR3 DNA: TGTGCCAGCAGCCGCCCGACAGGGATGAAAAGAAACACCATATATTTT
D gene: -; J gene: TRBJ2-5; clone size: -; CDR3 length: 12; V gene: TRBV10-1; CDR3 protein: CASSEPGRTQYF; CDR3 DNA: TGCGCCAGCAGTGAGCCAGGGAGGACCCAGTACTTC
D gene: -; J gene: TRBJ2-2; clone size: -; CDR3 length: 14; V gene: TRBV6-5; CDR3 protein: CASSRDSNTGELFF; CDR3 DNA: TGTGCCAGCAGCCGTGACAGTAACACCGGGGAGCTGTTTTTT
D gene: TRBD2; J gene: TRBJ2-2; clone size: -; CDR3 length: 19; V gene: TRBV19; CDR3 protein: CATPGTSGPLFANTGELFF; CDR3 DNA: TGTGCCACCCCGGGAACTAGCGGGCCGCTTTTCGCGAACACCGGGGAGCTGTTTTTT
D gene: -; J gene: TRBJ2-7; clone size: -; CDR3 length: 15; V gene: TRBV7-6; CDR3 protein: CASSSATGNPYEQYF; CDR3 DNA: TGTGCCAGCAGCTCCGCGACAGGAAATCCCTACGAGCAGTACTTC
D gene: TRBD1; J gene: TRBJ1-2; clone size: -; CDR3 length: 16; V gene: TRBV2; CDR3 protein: CASRIGTGGANYGYTF; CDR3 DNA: TGTGCCAGCAGAATTGGGACAGGGGGCGCTAACTATGGCTACACCTTC
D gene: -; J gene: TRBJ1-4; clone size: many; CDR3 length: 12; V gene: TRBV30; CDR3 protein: CAWGRDGEKLFF; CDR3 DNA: TGTGCCTGGGGGAGGGATGGAGAAAAACTGTTTTTT
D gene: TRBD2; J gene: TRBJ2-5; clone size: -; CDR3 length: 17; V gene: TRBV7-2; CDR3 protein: CASSSTALAGRKETQYF; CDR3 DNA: TGTGCCAGCAGCTCTACGGCACTAGCGGGACGAAAAGAGACCCAGTACTTC
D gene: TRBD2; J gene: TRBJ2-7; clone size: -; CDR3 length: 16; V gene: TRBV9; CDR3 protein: CASSVEGLAGAYEQYF; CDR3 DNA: TGTGCCAGCAGCGTAGAGGGACTAGCGGGGGCCTACGAGCAGTACTTC
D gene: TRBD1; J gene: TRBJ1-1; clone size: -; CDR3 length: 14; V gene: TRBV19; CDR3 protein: CASSLQGARTEAFF; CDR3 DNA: TGTGCCAGTAGCTTACAGGGGGCGCGGACTGAAGCTTTCTTT
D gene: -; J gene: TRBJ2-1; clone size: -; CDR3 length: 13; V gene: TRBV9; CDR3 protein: CASSPVGGDEQFF; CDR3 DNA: TGTGCCAGCAGCCCCGTGGGGGGAGATGAGCAGTTCTTC
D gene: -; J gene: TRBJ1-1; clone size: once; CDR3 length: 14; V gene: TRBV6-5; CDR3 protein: CASSYADRGGRAFF; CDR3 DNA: TGTGCCAGCAGTTACGCGGATCGGGGGGGTAGAGCTTTCTTT
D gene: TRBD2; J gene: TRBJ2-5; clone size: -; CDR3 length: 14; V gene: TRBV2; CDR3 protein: CASRETSARETQYF; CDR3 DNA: TGTGCCAGCAGGGAGACTAGCGCCCGGGAGACCCAGTACTTC
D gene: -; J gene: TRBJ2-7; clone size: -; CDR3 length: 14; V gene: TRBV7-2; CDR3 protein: CASSSGPQAYEQYF; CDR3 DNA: TGTGCCAGCAGCTCTGGGCCCCAGGCCTACGAGCAGTACTTC
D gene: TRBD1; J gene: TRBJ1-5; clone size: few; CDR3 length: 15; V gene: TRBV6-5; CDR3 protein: CASRRTGGAYQPQHF; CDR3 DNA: TGTGCCAGCAGAAGGACAGGGGGCGCATATCAGCCCCAGCATTTT
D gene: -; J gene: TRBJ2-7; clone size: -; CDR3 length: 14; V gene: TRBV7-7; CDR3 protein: CASSLAGAMDEQYF; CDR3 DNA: TGTGCTAGCAGCTTAGCAGGGGCAATGGACGAGCAGTACTTC
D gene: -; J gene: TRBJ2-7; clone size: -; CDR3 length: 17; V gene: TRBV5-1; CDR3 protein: CASSTRPDGGMTYEQYF; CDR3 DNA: TGCGCCAGCAGCACGAGACCGGACGGAGGTATGACCTACGAGCAGTACTTC
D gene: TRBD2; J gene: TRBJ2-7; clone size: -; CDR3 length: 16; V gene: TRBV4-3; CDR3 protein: CASSLGLAGGVYEQYF; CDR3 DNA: TGCGCCAGCAGCCTTGGACTAGCGGGGGGGGTATACGAGCAGTACTTC
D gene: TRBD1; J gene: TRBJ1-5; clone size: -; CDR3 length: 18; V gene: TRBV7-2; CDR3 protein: CASSPRDRPSVGNQPQHF; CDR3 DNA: TGTGCCAGCAGCCCGCGGGACAGGCCCTCGGTGGGCAATCAGCCCCAGCATTTT
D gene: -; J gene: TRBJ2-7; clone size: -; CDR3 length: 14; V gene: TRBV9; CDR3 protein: CASSRDSLTWEQYF; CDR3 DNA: TGTGCCAGCAGCCGAGACAGCCTCACGTGGGAGCAGTACTTC
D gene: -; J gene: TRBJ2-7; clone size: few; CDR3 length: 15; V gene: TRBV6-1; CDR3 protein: CASSDIGGFSYEQYF; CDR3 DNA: TGTGCCAGCAGTGATATAGGAGGGTTCTCCTACGAGCAGTACTTC
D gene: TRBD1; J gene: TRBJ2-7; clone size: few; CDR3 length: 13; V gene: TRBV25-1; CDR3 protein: CASRGQGTYEQYF; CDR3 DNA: TGTGCCAGCAGGGGACAGGGTACCTACGAGCAGTACTTC
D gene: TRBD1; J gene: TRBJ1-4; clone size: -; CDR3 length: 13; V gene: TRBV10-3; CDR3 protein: CATKGQGDEKLFF; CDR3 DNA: TGTGCCACCAAGGGACAGGGGGATGAAAAACTGTTTTTT
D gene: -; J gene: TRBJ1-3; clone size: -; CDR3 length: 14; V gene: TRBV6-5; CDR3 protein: CASRTGQLGNTIYF; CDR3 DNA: TGTGCCAGCAGAACAGGACAGCTTGGAAACACCATATATTTT
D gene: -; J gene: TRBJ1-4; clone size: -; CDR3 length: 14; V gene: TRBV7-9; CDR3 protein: CASSPGRGDEKLFF; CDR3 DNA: TGTGCCAGCAGCCCCGGGAGAGGGGATGAAAAACTGTTTTTT
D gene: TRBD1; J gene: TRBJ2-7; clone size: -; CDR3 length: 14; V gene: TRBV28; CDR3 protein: CASSFGQGGYEQYF; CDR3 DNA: TGTGCCAGCAGTTTTGGACAGGGAGGCTACGAGCAGTACTTC
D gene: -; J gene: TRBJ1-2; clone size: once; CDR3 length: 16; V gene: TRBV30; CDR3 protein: CAWSGPQDISNYGYTF; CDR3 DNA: TGTGCCTGGAGTGGGCCCCAAGACATATCCAACTATGGCTACACCTTC
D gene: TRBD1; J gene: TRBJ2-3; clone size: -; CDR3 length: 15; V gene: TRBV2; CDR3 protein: CASSEPGGSADTQYF; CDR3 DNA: TGTGCCAGCAGTGAACCAGGGGGCAGCGCAGATACGCAGTATTTT
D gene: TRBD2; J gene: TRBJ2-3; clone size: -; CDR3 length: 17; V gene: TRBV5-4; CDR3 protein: CASSVKLAGGGTDTQYF; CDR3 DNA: TGTGCCAGCAGCGTCAAACTAGCGGGAGGTGGTACAGATACGCAGTATTTT
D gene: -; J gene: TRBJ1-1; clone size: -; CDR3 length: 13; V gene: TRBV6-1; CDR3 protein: CASRVGQNTEAFF; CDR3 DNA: TGTGCCAGCAGGGTAGGCCAGAACACTGAAGCTTTCTTT
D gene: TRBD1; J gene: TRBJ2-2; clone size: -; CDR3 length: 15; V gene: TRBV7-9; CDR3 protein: CASSLRTGNTGELFF; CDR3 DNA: TGTGCCAGCAGCCTGCGGACAGGGAACACCGGGGAGCTGTTTTTT
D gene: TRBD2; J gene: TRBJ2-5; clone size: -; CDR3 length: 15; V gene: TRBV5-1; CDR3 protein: CASSLGSGGPETQYF; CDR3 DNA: TGCGCCAGCAGCTTGGGTTCGGGAGGGCCAGAGACCCAGTACTTC
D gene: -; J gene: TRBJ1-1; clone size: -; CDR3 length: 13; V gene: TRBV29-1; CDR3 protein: CSVEVSTGAQAFF; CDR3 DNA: TGCAGCGTTGAAGTGTCGACGGGGGCCCAAGCTTTCTTT
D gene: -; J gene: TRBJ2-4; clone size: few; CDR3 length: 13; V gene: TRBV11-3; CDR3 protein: CASSLGPVDIQYF; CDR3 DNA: TGTGCCAGCAGCTTAGGGCCGGTTGACATTCAGTACTTC
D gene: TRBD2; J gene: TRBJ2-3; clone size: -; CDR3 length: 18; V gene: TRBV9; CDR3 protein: CASSPGASGRVGTDTQYF; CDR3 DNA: TGTGCCAGCAGCCCAGGGGCTAGCGGGAGGGTTGGCACAGATACGCAGTATTTT
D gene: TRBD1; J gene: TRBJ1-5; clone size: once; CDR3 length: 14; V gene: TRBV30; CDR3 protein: CAWSGGTGDQPQHF; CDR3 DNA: TGTGCCTGGAGTGGAGGGACAGGAGATCAGCCCCAGCATTTT
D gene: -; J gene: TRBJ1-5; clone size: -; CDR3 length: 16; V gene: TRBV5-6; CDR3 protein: CASSRAGPGGHQPQHF; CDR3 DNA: TGTGCCAGCAGCAGGGCCGGGCCCGGAGGGCACCAGCCCCAGCATTTT
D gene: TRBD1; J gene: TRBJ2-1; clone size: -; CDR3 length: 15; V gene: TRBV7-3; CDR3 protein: CASSLGQGAKDEQFF; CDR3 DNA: TGTGCCAGCAGTCTGGGACAGGGGGCTAAGGATGAGCAGTTCTTC
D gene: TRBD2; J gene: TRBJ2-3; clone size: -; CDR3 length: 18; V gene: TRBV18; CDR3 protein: CASSSGLAGGTYTDTQYF; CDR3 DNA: TGTGCCAGCTCTTCAGGACTAGCGGGAGGAACATACACAGATACGCAGTATTTT
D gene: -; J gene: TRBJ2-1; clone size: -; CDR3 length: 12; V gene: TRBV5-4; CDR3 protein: CASSHTSGEQFF; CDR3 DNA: TGTGCCAGCAGCCATACTTCGGGTGAGCAGTTCTTC
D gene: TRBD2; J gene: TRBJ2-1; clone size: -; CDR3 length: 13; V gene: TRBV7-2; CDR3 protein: CASSYRTSGRGFF; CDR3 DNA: TGTGCCAGCAGCTATAGAACTAGCGGGAGGGGGTTCTTC
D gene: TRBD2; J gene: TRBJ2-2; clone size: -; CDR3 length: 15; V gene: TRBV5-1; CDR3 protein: CASSNSGRAPGELFF; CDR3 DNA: TGCGCCAGCAGCAATAGCGGGAGGGCCCCCGGGGAGCTGTTTTTT
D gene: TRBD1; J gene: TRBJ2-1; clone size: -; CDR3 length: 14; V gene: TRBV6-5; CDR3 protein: CASRADRGLNEQFF; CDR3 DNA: TGTGCCAGCAGGGCGGACAGGGGGCTCAATGAGCAGTTCTTC
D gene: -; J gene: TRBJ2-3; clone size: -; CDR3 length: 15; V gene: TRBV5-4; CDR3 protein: CASSLEGAVTDTQYF; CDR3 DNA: TGTGCCAGCAGCTTGGAAGGGGCCGTTACAGATACGCAGTATTTT
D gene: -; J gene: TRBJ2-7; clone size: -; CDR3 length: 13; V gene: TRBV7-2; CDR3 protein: CASSLQARYEQYF; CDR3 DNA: TGTGCCAGCAGCTTACAGGCGCGCTACGAGCAGTACTTC
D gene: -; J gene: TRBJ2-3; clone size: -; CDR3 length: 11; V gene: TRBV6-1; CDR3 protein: CASRGADTQYF; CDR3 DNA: TGTGCCAGCAGGGGGGCAGATACGCAGTATTTT
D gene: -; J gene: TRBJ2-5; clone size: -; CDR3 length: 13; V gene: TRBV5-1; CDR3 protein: CASRRTEQETQYF; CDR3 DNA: TGCGCCAGCAGGCGGACGGAACAAGAGACCCAGTACTTC
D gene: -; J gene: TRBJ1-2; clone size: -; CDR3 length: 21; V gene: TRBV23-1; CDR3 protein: CASSQLIRDRPGINNYYGYTF; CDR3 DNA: TGCGCCAGCAGTCAATTGATTCGGGACCGACCTGGGATCAATAACTACTATGGCTACACCTTC
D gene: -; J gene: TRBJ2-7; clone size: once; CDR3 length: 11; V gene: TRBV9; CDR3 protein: CASSPISEVHF; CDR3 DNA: TGTGCCAGCAGCCCAATCTCCGAAGTTCACTTC
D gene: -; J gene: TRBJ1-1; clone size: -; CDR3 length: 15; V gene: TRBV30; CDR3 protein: CAWRSRGNMNTEAFF; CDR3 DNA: TGTGCCTGGAGGTCCCGGGGGAACATGAACACTGAAGCTTTCTTT